This entry describes one T cell receptor (beta chain). Its antigen is currently not known. Within one base of it there is no much larger clone, and no base qualities were kept. This record belongs to a study of blood T cell repertoires in COVID-19 (dated by TCRdb to 2018 to 2021). For context, the study as a whole: Samples from collaborators originated in the United States, Italy and Spain and spanned both the acute and convalescent phases of COVID-19. Sample metadata almost always included a de-identified subject ID, COVID-19 status, age in years and sex. The repertoires were made available in a free public database intended to serve as a resource for research on the immune response to SARS-CoV-2. Where HLA class I and class II types were available, the types were taken from metadata supplied by the sample provider, not from assay-based typing. Samples were obtained from the ongoing ImmuneRACE study (first 160 participants) and from roughly 1,300 subjects provided by 6 global collaborators. The material from the prospective study consisted of cDNA or gDNA derived from T cells, B-cell-depleted T cells, or PBMCs. The dataset comprised deeply sampled blood TCRbeta repertoires from subjects exposed to, actively infected with, or recovered from COVID-19.

TCRbeta CDR3 regions were amplified from genomic DNA by means of the immunoSEQ Assay, a bias-controlled multiplex PCR. For the original study's pipeline: The number of nucleated cells in each sample was estimated by amplification of reference gene primers within the assay. To quantify the absolute abundance of each unique TCRbeta CDR3 rearrangement, sequence reads were collapsed and filtered. For each sample, productive Simpson clonality was calculated by taking the square root of Simpson's diversity index across productive rearrangements. TCRdb limited this immuneACCESS table to in-frame rearrangements with V and J called. A share of clones is missing; checked studies link under half to unresolved V genes, and the rest is unexplained. V and J calls and clone size come straight from that table; D and trimming were deduced from the DNA. The sample includes a few hundred thousand clones, with about 80% observed a single time. Together, the top ten hold about 3.5% of the sample.

What the study reported, not specific to this receptor: Clinical and demographic metadata were provided uncurated, with the amount varying by source and participant.

Each collaborating institution followed its own protocols to collect whole blood in K2EDTA tubes. For TCRbeta analysis, collaborators shipped samples as frozen whole blood, isolated PBMCs, or DNA extracted from either of those sample types. From a lookup of the germline V gene (reference sequence), CDR1 and CDR2 are LNHNV and YYDKDF. From the cysteine through the phenylalanine, the CDR3 covers 15 amino acids. The retained sequence is limited to the CDR3, 45 bases, with the frame set at the first base. V and J are trimmed by 5 bases and 7 bases, and the gene matches miss 12 bases of the junction. The sequence was obtained from a woman older than 75 with acute or convalescent COVID-19. Here the chain combines TRBV15 and TRBJ1-2, with TRBD1 identical over 8 junction bases. What was sequenced was peripheral blood. The CDR3 is CATSPLDRVVSGYTF. The DNA is TGTGCCACCAGCCCTTTGGACAGGGTAGTCTCTGGCTACACCTTC.